Following are 32 T cell receptor beta chains from one sample sequenced in a study of Graves' ophthalmopathy and Graves' hyperthyroidism (dated by TCRdb to about 2018). These reads were obtained on an Illumina HiSeq 2000. For repertoire sequencing, the TCR beta CDR3 regions were amplified from RNA transcripts. The first round was an RT-PCR using HTBI primers with the Qiagen OneStep RT-PCR kit, and this first round was followed by a second-round multiplex PCR, then size selection and purification. TCRdb handled the public reads itself, with Q25 trimming in fastp and clone calling in MiXCR, and kept productive beta chains. Each CDR3 protein appears once, grouped with its most common genes and DNA. This sample comprises a few hundred thousand distinct CDR3 sequences, less than 45% of them detected only once. The ten largest make up less than 4.5% of the sample. Sequencing was performed on peripheral blood or thyroid tissue (not recorded which). The receptors originated from an adult man with Graves' hyperthyroidism.

The table lists this clonotype with many counts. The V gene is TRBV12-3 or TRBV12-4, the J gene TRBJ2-2; unclear D gene. The V end was cut by 2 bases, the J end by 5 bases, with 9 bases between. CDR3 size: 14 residues. The CDR3 bases are TGTGCCAGCAGTTTATCCATGGGTACCGGGGAGCTGTTTTTT. Translated: CASSLSMGTGELFF.

The chain is built from TRBV28 and TRBJ2-5; D assignment may be TRBD1 or TRBD2 (6 bases each). The V end lost 4 bases, the J end lost 2 bases, and 14 bases lay between the germline ends. The CDR3 contains 15 residues. Germline V CDR1 and CDR2: MDHEN, SYDVKM. As DNA, the CDR3 is TGTGCCAGCAGTTCGCAAGGGGGGAGACAAGAGACCCAGTACTTC. Translating it yields CASSSQGGRQETQYF. Supplemented by reference TRBV28 and TRBJ2-5, the full variable domain reads DVKVTQSSRYLVKRTGEKVFLECVQDMDHENMFWYRQDPGLGLRLIYFSYDVKMKEKGDIPEGYSVSREKKERFSLILESASTNQTSMYLCASSSQGGRQETQYFGPGTRLLVL.

This clonotype has a handful of counts. J is TRBJ1-5 and V is TRBV28; perhaps TRBD1 as D (5 bases). Germline CDR1 and CDR2: MDHEN and SYDVKM. This CDR3 is built from 18 residues. V was trimmed by 4 bases and J by 0 bases, leaving 19 bases between them. CDR3 loop: CASSSGGAHPDSNQPQHF. The CDR3 coding sequence is TGTGCCAGCAGTTCAGGAGGGGCACACCCCGATAGCAATCAGCCCCAGCATTTT.

CDR3 residues: CSVPGWGSSGANVLTF. The CDR3 DNA reads as TGCAGCGTTCCAGGGTGGGGGAGCTCTGGGGCCAACGTCCTGACTTTC. The genes are TRBV29-1 and TRBJ2-6; D could derive from TRBD1 or TRBD2 (5 bases each). The CDR3 length is 16 residues. Germline V CDR1 and CDR2: SQVTM, ANQGSEA. V was shortened by 5 bases and J by 0 bases, with 14 bases between the two germline ends.

V is TRBV20-1 and J is TRBJ2-1; a possible D gene is TRBD2 (5 bases). The CDR3 is 15 residues long. V lost 4 bases, J lost 0 bases, and 13 bases lay in between. Per germline, CDR1 DFQATT and CDR2 SNEGSKA (reference sequence). CDR3 bases: TGCAGTGCTATCCCCTTTAGCGCCTCCTACAATGAGCAGTTCTTC. Encoded protein: CSAIPFSASYNEQFF.

As for this clonotype: A read error is possible here, since a much larger clone lies one base away. The chain carries TRBV7-9 and TRBJ2-5; TRBD1 might be the D (6 bases). The CDR3 extends over 14 amino acids. Germline assignment: CDR1 SEHNR and CDR2 FQNEAQ (reference sequence). The V and J ends lost 6 bases and 5 bases respectively, with 16 bases between them. This CDR3 is CASSITGRVETQYF. The CDR3 DNA reads TGTGCCAGCAGTATAACAGGGCGGGTGGAGACCCAGTACTTC.

This clonotype was found many times. The chain couples TRBV20-1 to TRBJ1-1; D is unresolved. Between the trimmed V and J ends, which lost 2 bases and 1 base, there was a span of 17 bases. The germline V gene encodes CDR1 DFQATT and CDR2 SNEGSKA (reference sequence). The CDR3 is 16 amino acids. CDR3 nucleotide sequence: TGCAGTGCTAGAAGGGCAGGAACAGTCGAGAACACTGAAGCTTTCTTT. It codes for CSARRAGTVENTEAFF.

In regard to this clonotype: This may come from a read error, since a much larger clone is one base off. The V call is TRBV9, the J call TRBJ1-4; TRBD1 is a possible D gene (5 bases). The CDR3 totals 15 residues. Germline CDR1 is SGDLS and CDR2 is YYNGEE. CDR3 in DNA: TGTGCCAGCAGCGTAGGGTTGGAAACAGGCGAAAACCTGTTTTTT. Protein: CASSVGLETGENLFF.

This clonotype was seen many times. The rearrangement joins TRBV7-2 to TRBJ1-4; D is unresolved. This CDR3 contains 12 residues. V was trimmed by 3 bases and J by 4 bases, leaving 3 bases between them. CDR1 is SGHTA and CDR2 is FQGNSA in the germline V gene. CDR3 protein: CASSFFNEKLFF. The CDR3, as DNA: TGTGCCAGCAGCTTCTTTAATGAAAAACTGTTTTTT.

On this clonotype: It may be a read error: a sequence one base away is much more abundant. The J gene is TRBJ2-7, the V gene TRBV20-1; a weak D match, TRBD2 (5 bases). V shed 0 bases and J shed 2 bases, with 14 bases lying between them. CDR1 and CDR2 (germline): DFQATT, SNEGSKA (reference sequence). CDR3 length: 15 amino acids. CDR3 residues: CSARDTRRGAYEQYF. CDR3 bases: TGCAGTGCTAGAGATACGCGCCGGGGTGCCTACGAGCAGTACTTC.

This clonotype was detected ten times or more. The CDR3 DNA sequence: TGCGCCAGCAGCTCGGGACAGGAAGCCTACGAGCAGTACTTC. It is translated as CASSSGQEAYEQYF. The genes are TRBV5-1 and TRBJ2-7, with TRBD1 identical over 8 bases. The CDR3 has 14 amino acids. Losses at the gene ends were 3 bases for V and 2 bases for J; bases not matched to a gene: 4. Germline-derived CDR1 and CDR2 are SGHRS and YFSETQ.

This clonotype occurred a few times. The genes are TRBV6-5 and TRBJ2-3; 10 nucleotides line up with TRBD1. The V segment lost 2 bases and the J segment 1 base; nucleotides outside the gene matches: 0. Looked up from germline, CDR1 is MNHEY and CDR2 is SVGAGI. The CDR3 covers 15 residues. Here the CDR3 reads CASSYGTGGTDTQYF. In DNA, the CDR3 is TGTGCCAGCAGTTACGGGACAGGGGGCACAGATACGCAGTATTTT.

This clonotype was seen ten or more times. The chain recombines TRBV2 with TRBJ2-2, with TRBD2 as a possible D gene (5 bases). V gave up 6 bases and J gave up 0 bases, with 8 bases separating them. The CDR3 has 14 residues. CDR1 and CDR2 (germline): SNHLY, FYNNEI. The CDR3 nucleotides are TGTGCCAGCAGGACGCGGGCGAACACCGGGGAGCTGTTTTTT. It specifies CASRTRANTGELFF.

This clonotype was detected many times. The chain links TRBV7-2 to TRBJ1-2; D uncertain. Germline-derived CDR1 and CDR2 are SGHTA and FQGNSA. The ends were cut back, 1 base at V and 7 bases at J, with 10 bases in the middle. The CDR3 totals 13 residues. The DNA for the CDR3 is TGTGCCAGCAGCTTAGAGCGGGGAGGTGGCTACACCTTC. Amino acid sequence: CASSLERGGGYTF.

V usage is TRBV10-3 and J usage is TRBJ1-1, with D perhaps matching TRBD1 (5 bases). The CDR3 totals 14 residues. Germline V gene data show CDR1 as ENHRY and CDR2 as SYGVKD. V gave up 7 bases and J gave up 5 bases, with 17 bases separating them. CDR3 nucleotides: TGTGCCATCAATTCAGGGAAACGGGGGACTGAAGCTTTCTTT. This sequence encodes CAINSGKRGTEAFF.

This sequence joins TRBV20-1 and TRBJ2-7, with 9 positions matching TRBD1. The CDR3 is 12 residues long. The germline CDR1 and CDR2 sequences are DFQATT and SNEGSKA (reference sequence). The DNA of the CDR3 is TGCAGCGTCGGGACAGGGTACTACGAGCAGTACTTC. Protein: CSVGTGYYEQYF.

There are many counts of this clonotype. The V call is TRBV7-2, the J call TRBJ2-2; perhaps TRBD1 as D (6 bases). The germline V gene has CDR1 SGHTA and CDR2 FQGNSA. This CDR3 is 15 amino acids long. V dropped 5 bases and J dropped 2 bases, with 12 bases sitting between them. CDR3 in DNA: TGTGCCAGCAGCCCCCGGACAGCCAACACCGGGGAGCTGTTTTTT. The encoded protein is CASSPRTANTGELFF.

Worth noting for this clonotype: A single base separates this from a much larger clone, so it may be a read error. The chain employs TRBV6-6 and TRBJ1-3, with 9 bases matching TRBD1. Trimming cost V 10 bases and J 2 bases; bases outside gene matches: 12. The CDR3 is 16 residues long. The germline V gene encodes CDR1 MNHNY and CDR2 SVGAGI (reference sequence). In DNA, the CDR3 is TGTGCCATCAGCTTCGACAGGGGGATGACTGGAAACACCATATATTTT. Translated: CAISFDRGMTGNTIYF.

This chain uses TRBV20-1 with TRBJ2-7; a possible D gene is TRBD1 (6 bases). The CDR3 totals 15 residues. Germline-derived CDR1 and CDR2 are DFQATT and SNEGSKA (reference sequence). Trimming shortened V by 0 bases and J by 0 bases, and 12 bases separated the two germline ends. In DNA, the CDR3 is TGCAGTGCTAGAGATCTGGGGGCGAGCTCCTACGAGCAGTACTTC. Translation: CSARDLGASSYEQYF.

This clonotype was picked up many times. This chain joins TRBV15 and TRBJ2-5, with unresolved D. Germline V lookup: CDR1 LNHNV, CDR2 YYDKDF (reference sequence). V was cut by 0 bases and J by 5 bases, with 4 bases left in between. There are 12 residues in the CDR3. CDR3 residues: CATSRDMETQYF. The CDR3 DNA sequence: TGTGCCACCAGCAGAGATATGGAGACCCAGTACTTC.

This clonotype was recorded many times. The chain carries TRBV6-5 and TRBJ1-6; D gene unclear. CDR1 and CDR2 from the germline V gene are MNHEY and SVGAGI. V dropped 6 bases and J dropped 7 bases, with 22 bases sitting between them. The CDR3 contains 17 residues. The CDR3 reads CASRLRSGWGINSPLHF. Written as DNA, the CDR3 is TGTGCCAGCAGACTACGGTCGGGTTGGGGTATCAATTCACCCCTCCACTTT.

In regard to this clonotype: One end of the junction is discordant with germline, which a read error may explain. J is TRBJ1-6 and V is TRBV25-1; the match to TRBD1 covers 7 bases. The CDR3 runs 15 residues. The germline V gene has CDR1 MGHDK and CDR2 SYGVNS. Here the CDR3 reads CTSSGTAAYNSPLHF. In DNA form, the CDR3 reads TGTACCAGCAGTGGGACAGCCGCCTATAATTCACCCCTCCACTTT.

The count of this clonotype is one. The chain carries TRBV13 and TRBJ1-1; TRBD1 agrees at 10 bases. Germline values: CDR1 PRHDT, CDR2 FYEKMQ (reference sequence). Trimming cost V 2 bases and J 5 bases; bases outside gene matches: 5. The CDR3 covers 15 residues. CDR3 nucleotide sequence: TGTGCCAGCAGCTTACGACAGGGGGCCTGGACTGAAGCTTTCTTT. Its translation is CASSLRQGAWTEAFF.

The table lists this clonotype with a few counts. J is TRBJ1-1 and V is TRBV6-6, with D unresolved. Germline V gives CDR1 MNHNY, CDR2 SVGAGI (reference sequence). The CDR3 contains 13 residues. The ends were cut back, 7 bases at V and 0 bases at J, with 9 bases in the middle. The CDR3: CASTLQMNTEAFF. DNA of the CDR3: TGTGCCAGCACTTTACAAATGAACACTGAAGCTTTCTTT.

This clonotype was counted many times. The chain uses TRBV13 and TRBJ2-7; no clear D gene. Germline V gene lookup returns CDR1 PRHDT and CDR2 FYEKMQ (reference sequence). Trimming removed 0 bases from V and 0 bases from J, with 6 bases in between. The CDR3 is 14 amino acids. CDR3 nucleotides: TGTGCCAGCAGCTTAGGTTTTACCTCCTACGAGCAGTACTTC. Residues: CASSLGFTSYEQYF.

This clonotype was observed many times. The chain recombines TRBV7-9 with TRBJ1-2, with TRBD1 as a possible D gene (5 bases). Germline-derived CDR1 and CDR2 are SEHNR and FQNEAQ (reference sequence). V lost 2 bases, J lost 2 bases, and 9 bases lay in between. This CDR3 region has 14 residues. The CDR3 loop is CASSLRGANYGYTF. In DNA, the CDR3 is TGTGCCAGCAGCTTACGAGGGGCCAACTATGGCTACACCTTC.

The sample holds many counts of this clonotype. The rearrangement links TRBV7-8 to TRBJ1-1; 7 nucleotides match TRBD1. Germline V gene lookup returns CDR1 SGHVS and CDR2 FQNEAQ. Trimming took 2 bases from V and 1 from J; bases not matched to a gene: 1. This CDR3 contains 14 residues. The CDR3 protein is CASSLSGGNTEAFF. CDR3 DNA: TGTGCCAGCAGCTTATCAGGGGGGAACACTGAAGCTTTCTTT.

The chain recombines TRBV7-2 with TRBJ1-4; the D gene is possibly TRBD1 (5 bases). The CDR3 consists of 18 residues. Trimming removed 4 bases from V and 5 bases from J, with 23 bases in between. Germline V gene sequence: CDR1 SGHTA, CDR2 FQGNSA. The CDR3 loop is CASSSELAGGAYNEKLFF. CDR3 DNA: TGTGCCAGCAGCTCAGAACTAGCGGGGGGTGCTTACAATGAAAAACTGTTTTTT.

The chain uses TRBV20-1 and TRBJ2-3; TRBD2 agrees at 11 bases. The V segment lost 5 bases and the J segment 2 bases; nucleotides outside the gene matches: 18. Per germline, CDR1 DFQATT and CDR2 SNEGSKA (reference sequence). The CDR3 is 19 residues long. The CDR3 reads CSAETASGRPFGPTDTQYF. DNA of the CDR3: TGCAGTGCTGAAACTGCTAGCGGGAGGCCCTTTGGGCCCACAGATACGCAGTATTTT.

This rearrangement joins TRBV3-1 to TRBJ2-5; D may be TRBD1 (6 bases). Trimming shortened V by 0 bases and J by 2 bases, and 13 bases separated the two germline ends. The CDR3 length is 16 residues. Per germline, CDR1 LGHDT and CDR2 YNNKEL (reference sequence). The CDR3 is CASSQDRGTPQETQYF. In DNA, the CDR3 is TGTGCCAGCAGCCAAGATAGGGGGACCCCTCAAGAGACCCAGTACTTC.

This clonotype was seen more than once but under ten times. An end of the junction does not agree with germline; a read error may underlie this. The chain combines TRBV7-7 with TRBJ2-3, with 9 bases matching TRBD1. The CDR3 has 14 residues. Germline lookup yields CDR1 SSHAT and CDR2 FNYEAQ (reference sequence). The CDR3 spells CASSLQGAADTQYF. The CDR3 coding sequence is TGTGCTAGCAGCTTACAGGGGGCTGCAGATACGCAGTATTTT. Full variable domain (outside the CDR3, taken from reference TRBV7-7 and TRBJ2-3): GAGVSQSPRYKVTKRGQDVTLRCDPISSHATLYWYQQALGQGPEFLTYFNYEAQPDKSGLPSDRFSAERPEGSISTLTIQRTEQRDSAMYRCASSLQGAADTQYFGPGTRLTVL.

About this clonotype itself: A much bigger clone sits one base away, suggesting this may be a read error. The chain uses TRBV5-1 and TRBJ1-6; D remains unclear. The length of the CDR3 is 14 residues. Trimming pared 2 bases from V and 10 bases from J, leaving 13 bases between. Germline lookup yields CDR1 SGHRS and CDR2 YFSETQ. For the CDR3, the DNA is TGCGCCAGCAGCTTTGGGTGGATCGGGTCACCCCTCCACTTT. Translating it yields CASSFGWIGSPLHF.